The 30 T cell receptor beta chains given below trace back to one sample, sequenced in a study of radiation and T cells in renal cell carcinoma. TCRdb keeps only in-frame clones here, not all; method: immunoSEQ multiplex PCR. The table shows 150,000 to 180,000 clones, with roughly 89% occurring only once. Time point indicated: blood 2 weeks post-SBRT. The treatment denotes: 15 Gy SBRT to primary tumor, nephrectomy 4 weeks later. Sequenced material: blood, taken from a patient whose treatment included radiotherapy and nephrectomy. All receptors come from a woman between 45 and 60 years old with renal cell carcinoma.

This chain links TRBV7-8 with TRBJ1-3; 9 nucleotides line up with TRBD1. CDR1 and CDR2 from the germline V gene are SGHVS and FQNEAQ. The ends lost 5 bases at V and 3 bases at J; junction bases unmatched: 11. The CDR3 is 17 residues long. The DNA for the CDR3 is TGTGCCAGCAGCCTCTACGTAGGGACAGGGATTGGAAACACCATATATTTT. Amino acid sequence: CASSLYVGTGIGNTIYF.

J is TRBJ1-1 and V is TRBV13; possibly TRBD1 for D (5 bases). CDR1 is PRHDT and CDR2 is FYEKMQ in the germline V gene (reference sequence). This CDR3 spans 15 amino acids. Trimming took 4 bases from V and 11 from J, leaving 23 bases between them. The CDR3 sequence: CASSSPPPGGGRAFF. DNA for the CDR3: TGTGCCAGCAGCTCCCCGCCCCCCGGGGGAGGGCGGGCTTTCTTT.

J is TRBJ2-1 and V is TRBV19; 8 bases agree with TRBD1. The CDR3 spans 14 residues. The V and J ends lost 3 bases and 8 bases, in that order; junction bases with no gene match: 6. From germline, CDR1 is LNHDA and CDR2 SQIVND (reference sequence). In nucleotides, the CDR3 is TGTGCCAGTAGTATTCAGGGGGCAAGGCATGAGCAGTTCTTC. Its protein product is CASSIQGARHEQFF.

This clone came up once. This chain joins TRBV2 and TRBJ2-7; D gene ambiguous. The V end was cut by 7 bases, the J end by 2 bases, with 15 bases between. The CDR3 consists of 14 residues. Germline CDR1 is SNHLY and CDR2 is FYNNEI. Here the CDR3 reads CASTVTGVAYEQYF. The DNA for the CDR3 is TGTGCCAGCACGGTCACTGGGGTCGCCTACGAGCAGTACTTC.

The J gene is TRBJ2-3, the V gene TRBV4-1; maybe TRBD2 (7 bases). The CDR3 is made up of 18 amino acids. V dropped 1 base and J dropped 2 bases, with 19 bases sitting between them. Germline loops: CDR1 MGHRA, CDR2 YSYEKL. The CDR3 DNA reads TGCGCCAGCAGCCAAGGAATTATTAGGGGGGGCCTCACAGATACGCAGTATTTT. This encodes CASSQGIIRGGLTDTQYF.

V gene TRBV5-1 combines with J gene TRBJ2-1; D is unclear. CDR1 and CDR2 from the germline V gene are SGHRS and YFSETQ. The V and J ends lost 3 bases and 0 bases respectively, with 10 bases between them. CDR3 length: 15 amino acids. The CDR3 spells CASSSTTSSYNEQFF. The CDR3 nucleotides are TGCGCCAGCAGCTCCACAACGAGCTCCTACAATGAGCAGTTCTTC.

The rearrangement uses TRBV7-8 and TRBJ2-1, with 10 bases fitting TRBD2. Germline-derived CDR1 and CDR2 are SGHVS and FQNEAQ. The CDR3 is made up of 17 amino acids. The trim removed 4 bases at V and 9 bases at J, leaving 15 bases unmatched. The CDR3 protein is CASSSRLAGRGGGEQFF. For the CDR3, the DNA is TGTGCCAGCAGCTCGAGACTAGCGGGTAGGGGAGGGGGTGAGCAGTTCTTC.

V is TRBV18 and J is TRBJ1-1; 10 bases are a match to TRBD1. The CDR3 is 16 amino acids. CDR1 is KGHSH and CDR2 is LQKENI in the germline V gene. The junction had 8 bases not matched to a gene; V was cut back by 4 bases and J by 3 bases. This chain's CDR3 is CASSLRDRGSHTEAFF. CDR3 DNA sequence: TGTGCCAGCTCACTCCGGGACAGGGGTTCCCACACTGAAGCTTTCTTT. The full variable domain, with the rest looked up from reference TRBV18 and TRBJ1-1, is NAGVMQNPRHLVRRRGQEARLRCSPMKGHSHVYWYRQLPEEGLKFMVYLQKENIIDESGMPKERFSAEFPKEGPSILRIQQVVRGDSAAYFCASSLRDRGSHTEAFFGQGTRLTVV.

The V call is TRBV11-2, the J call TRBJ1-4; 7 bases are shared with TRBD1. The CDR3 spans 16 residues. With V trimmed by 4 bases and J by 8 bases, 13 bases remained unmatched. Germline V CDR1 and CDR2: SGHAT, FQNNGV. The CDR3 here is CASSSTTGTEREKLFF. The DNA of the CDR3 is TGTGCCAGCAGCTCGACGACCGGGACAGAAAGAGAAAAACTGTTTTTT.

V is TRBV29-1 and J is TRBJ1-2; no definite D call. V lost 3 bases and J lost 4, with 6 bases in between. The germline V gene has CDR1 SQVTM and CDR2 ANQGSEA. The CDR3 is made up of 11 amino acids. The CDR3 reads CSVEYSYGYTF. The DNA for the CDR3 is TGCAGCGTTGAGTACAGCTATGGCTACACCTTC.

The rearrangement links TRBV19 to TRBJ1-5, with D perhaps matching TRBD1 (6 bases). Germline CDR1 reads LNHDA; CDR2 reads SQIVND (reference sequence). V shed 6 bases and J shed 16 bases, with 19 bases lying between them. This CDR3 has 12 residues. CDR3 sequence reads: CASRSNEGGHHF. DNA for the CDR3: TGTGCCAGTAGGTCGAACGAGGGGGGACACCATTTT.

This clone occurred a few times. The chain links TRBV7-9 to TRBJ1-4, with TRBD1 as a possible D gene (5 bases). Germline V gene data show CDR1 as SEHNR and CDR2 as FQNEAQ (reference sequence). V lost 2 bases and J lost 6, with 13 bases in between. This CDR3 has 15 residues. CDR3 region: CASSLPPGWDEKLFF. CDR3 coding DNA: TGTGCCAGCAGCTTACCCCCAGGGTGGGATGAAAAACTGTTTTTT.

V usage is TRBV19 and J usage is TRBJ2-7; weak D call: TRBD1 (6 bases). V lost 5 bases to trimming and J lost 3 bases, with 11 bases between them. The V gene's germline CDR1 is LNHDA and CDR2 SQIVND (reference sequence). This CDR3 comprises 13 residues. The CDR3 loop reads CASSSDRDYEQYF. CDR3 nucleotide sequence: TGTGCCAGTAGTTCGGACAGAGACTACGAGCAGTACTTC.

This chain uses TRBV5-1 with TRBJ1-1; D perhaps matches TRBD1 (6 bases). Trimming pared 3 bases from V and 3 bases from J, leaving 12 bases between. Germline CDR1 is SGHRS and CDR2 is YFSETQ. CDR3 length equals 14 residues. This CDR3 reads CASSSLGGHTEAFF. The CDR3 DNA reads TGCGCCAGCAGCTCCCTGGGGGGGCACACTGAAGCTTTCTTT.

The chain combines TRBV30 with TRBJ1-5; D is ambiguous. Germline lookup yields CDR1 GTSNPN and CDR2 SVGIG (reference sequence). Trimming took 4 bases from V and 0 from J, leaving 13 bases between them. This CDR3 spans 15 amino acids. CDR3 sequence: CAWTPGEHSNQPQHF. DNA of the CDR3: TGTGCCTGGACCCCCGGCGAACATAGCAATCAGCCCCAGCATTTT.

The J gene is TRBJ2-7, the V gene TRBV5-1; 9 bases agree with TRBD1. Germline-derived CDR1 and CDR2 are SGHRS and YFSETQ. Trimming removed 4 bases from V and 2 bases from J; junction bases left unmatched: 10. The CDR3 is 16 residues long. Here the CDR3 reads CASSANPGQGPYEQYF. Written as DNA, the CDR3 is TGCGCCAGCAGCGCAAACCCGGGACAGGGACCCTACGAGCAGTACTTC.

This CDR3 is CASSQGTDNQPQHF. The CDR3 nucleotides read TGCGCCAGCAGCCAAGGGACAGATAATCAGCCCCAGCATTTT. V gene TRBV4-1 combines with J gene TRBJ1-5, with a possible D match to TRBD1 (6 bases). V dropped 1 base and J dropped 4 bases, with 8 bases sitting between them. Germline CDR1 is MGHRA and CDR2 is YSYEKL. The CDR3 sequence is 14 residues long.

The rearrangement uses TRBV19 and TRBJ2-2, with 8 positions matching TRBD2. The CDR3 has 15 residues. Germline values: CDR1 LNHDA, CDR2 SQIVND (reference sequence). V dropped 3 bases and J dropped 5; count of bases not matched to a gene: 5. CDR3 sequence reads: CASSMPAGVTGELFF. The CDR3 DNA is TGTGCCAGTAGTATGCCAGCGGGGGTTACCGGGGAGCTGTTTTTT.

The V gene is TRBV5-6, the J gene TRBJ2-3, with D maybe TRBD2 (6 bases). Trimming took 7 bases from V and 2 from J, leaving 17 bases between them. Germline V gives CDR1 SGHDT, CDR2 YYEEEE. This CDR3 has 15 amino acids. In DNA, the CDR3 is TGTGCCAGCCATCTAGAACGGGGGATCACAGATACGCAGTATTTT. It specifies CASHLERGITDTQYF.

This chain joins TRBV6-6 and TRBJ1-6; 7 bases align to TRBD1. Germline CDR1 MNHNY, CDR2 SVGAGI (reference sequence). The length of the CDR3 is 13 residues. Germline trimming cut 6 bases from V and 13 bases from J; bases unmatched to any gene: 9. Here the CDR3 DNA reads TGTGCCAGCAGGGGGGACAGCATGGGGCCCCTCCACTTT. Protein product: CASRGDSMGPLHF.

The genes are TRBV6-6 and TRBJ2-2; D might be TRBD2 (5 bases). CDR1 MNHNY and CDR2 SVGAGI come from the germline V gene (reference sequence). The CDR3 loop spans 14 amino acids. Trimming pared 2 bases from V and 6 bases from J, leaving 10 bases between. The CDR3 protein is CASSYGLGAGELFF. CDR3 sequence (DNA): TGTGCCAGCAGTTACGGCCTGGGAGCCGGGGAGCTGTTTTTT.

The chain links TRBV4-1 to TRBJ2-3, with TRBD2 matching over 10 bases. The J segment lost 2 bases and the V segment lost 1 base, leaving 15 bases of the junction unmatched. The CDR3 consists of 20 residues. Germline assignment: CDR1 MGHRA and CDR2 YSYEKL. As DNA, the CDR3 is TGCGCCAGCAGCCAAGGATTAGCGGGGGGACCGAGATCCCTCACAGATACGCAGTATTTT. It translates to CASSQGLAGGPRSLTDTQYF.

This CDR3 is CASSQGTGRSNQPQHF. The CDR3 DNA is TGTGCCAGTAGTCAGGGGACAGGGCGGAGCAATCAGCCCCAGCATTTT. The chain joins TRBV19 to TRBJ1-5; 9 bases are shared with TRBD1. CDR1 LNHDA and CDR2 SQIVND come from the germline V gene (reference sequence). The CDR3 runs 16 residues. V trimming: 5 bases; J trimming: 1 base; junction bases outside the gene matches: 6.

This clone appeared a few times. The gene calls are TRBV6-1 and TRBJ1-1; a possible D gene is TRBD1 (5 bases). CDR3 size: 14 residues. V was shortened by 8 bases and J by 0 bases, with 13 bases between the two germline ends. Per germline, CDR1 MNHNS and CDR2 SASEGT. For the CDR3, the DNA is TGTGCCAGCGTAACAGGTGGCCTGAACACTGAAGCTTTCTTT. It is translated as CASVTGGLNTEAFF.

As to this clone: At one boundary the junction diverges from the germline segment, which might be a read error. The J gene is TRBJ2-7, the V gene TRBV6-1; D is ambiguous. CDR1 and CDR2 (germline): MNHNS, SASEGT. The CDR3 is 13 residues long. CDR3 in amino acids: CASREVQSYEQYF. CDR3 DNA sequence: TGTGCCAGCAGAGAAGTACAGTCCTACGAGCAGTACTTC.

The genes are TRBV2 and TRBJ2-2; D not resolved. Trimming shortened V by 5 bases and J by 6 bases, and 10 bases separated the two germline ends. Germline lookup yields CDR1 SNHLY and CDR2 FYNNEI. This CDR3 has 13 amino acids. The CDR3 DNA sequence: TGTGCCAGCAGTAACCTCACGGCCGGGGAGCTGTTTTTT. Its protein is CASSNLTAGELFF.

The CDR3 here is CASGSPRTGLTYEQYF. CDR3 in DNA: TGTGCTAGTGGTTCGCCTCGGACAGGACTCACCTACGAGCAGTACTTC. V usage is TRBV12-5 and J usage is TRBJ2-7; 7 positions agree with TRBD1. CDR3 length: 16 amino acids. Germline V lookup: CDR1 LGHNT, CDR2 FRNRAP. V lost 4 bases to trimming and J lost 2 bases; unmatched junction nucleotides: 11.

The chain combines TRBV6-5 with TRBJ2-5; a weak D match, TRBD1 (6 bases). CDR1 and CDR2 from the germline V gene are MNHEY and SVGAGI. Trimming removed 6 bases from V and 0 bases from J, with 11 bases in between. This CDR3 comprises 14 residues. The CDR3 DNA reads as TGTGCCAGCAGATTCCGGGACAACCAAGAGACCCAGTACTTC. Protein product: CASRFRDNQETQYF.

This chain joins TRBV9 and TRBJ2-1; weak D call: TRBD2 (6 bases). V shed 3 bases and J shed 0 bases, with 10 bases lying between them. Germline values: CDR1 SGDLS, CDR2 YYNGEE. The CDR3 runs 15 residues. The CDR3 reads CASSEGLSSYNEQFF. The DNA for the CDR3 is TGTGCCAGCAGCGAGGGACTTAGCTCCTACAATGAGCAGTTCTTC.

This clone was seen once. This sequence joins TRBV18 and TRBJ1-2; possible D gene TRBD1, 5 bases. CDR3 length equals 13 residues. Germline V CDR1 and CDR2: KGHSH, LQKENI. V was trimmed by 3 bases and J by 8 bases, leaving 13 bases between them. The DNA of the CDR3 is TGTGCCAGCTCACCGTTGGGGGATTTAGGCTACACCTTC. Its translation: CASSPLGDLGYTF.